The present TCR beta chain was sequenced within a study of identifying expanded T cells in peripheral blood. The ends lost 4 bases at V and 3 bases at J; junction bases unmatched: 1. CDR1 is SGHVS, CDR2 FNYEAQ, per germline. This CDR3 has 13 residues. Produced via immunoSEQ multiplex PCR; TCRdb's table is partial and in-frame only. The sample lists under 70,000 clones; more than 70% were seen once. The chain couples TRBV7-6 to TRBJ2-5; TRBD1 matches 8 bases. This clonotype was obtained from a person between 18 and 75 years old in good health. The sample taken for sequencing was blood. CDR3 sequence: CASSSDREETQYF. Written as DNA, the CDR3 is TGTGCCAGCAGCTCGGACAGGGAAGAGACCCAGTACTTC.